Presented here are 20 T cell receptor beta chains from one specimen sequenced in a study of T cells after posttransplantation cyclophosphamide (dated by TCRdb to the mid-2010s). The method behind the library was the immunoSEQ multiplex PCR assay. TCRdb took over this immuneACCESS table, retaining in-frame rearrangements with V and J assigned. Such tables are incomplete; in checked studies, under half of the missing clones stem from an unresolved V gene, and the remainder is unexplained. Here the sample lists 30,000 or so clones, none seen once only. The ten largest clones capture approximately 2.6% of the sample. Specimen: PBMCs. The source is a woman aged 55-75 years in good health, CMV-negative, and a related stem cell transplant donor.

This clone was counted only a few times. The chain couples TRBV6-2 or TRBV6-3 to TRBJ1-1; D may be TRBD1 (5 bases). This CDR3 has 16 residues. V dropped 2 bases and J dropped 3 bases, with 16 bases sitting between them. Looked up from germline, CDR1 is MNHEY and CDR2 is SVGEGT. The CDR3 sequence is CASSYTTASGDTEAFF. The CDR3 DNA follows: TGTGCCAGCAGTTACACGACGGCCTCGGGGGACACTGAAGCTTTCTTT.

The chain employs TRBV5-1 and TRBJ1-2; D might be TRBD1 (5 bases). The germline V gene has CDR1 SGHRS and CDR2 YFSETQ. CDR3 length: 12 amino acids. The germline V and J ends were trimmed by 4 bases and 6 bases, with 10 bases remaining between them. CDR3 sequence: CASSGAGDGYTF. DNA for the CDR3: TGCGCCAGCAGCGGAGCGGGGGATGGCTACACCTTC.

Many counts were recorded for this clone. This sequence joins TRBV5-1 and TRBJ1-5; D perhaps matches TRBD1 (6 bases). The CDR3 sequence is 14 residues long. The V gene's germline CDR1 is SGHRS and CDR2 YFSETQ. With 4 bases removed from V and 3 bases from J, the gap between germline ends came to 11 bases. The CDR3 DNA is TGCGCCAGCAGCCTAGGACAGATCAATCAGCCCCAGCATTTT. The encoded protein is CASSLGQINQPQHF.

This chain connects TRBV9 to TRBJ2-2; 7 positions match TRBD2. Germline loops: CDR1 SGDLS, CDR2 YYNGEE. V shed 0 bases and J 0 bases; nucleotides not matched to a gene: 5. The CDR3 loop spans 17 amino acids. In DNA, the CDR3 is TGTGCCAGCAGCGTAGTGGGGGGGAGATCGAACACCGGGGAGCTGTTTTTT. Translating it yields CASSVVGGRSNTGELFF.

This clone was found many times. This sequence joins TRBV5-6 and TRBJ2-5; unclear D gene. The germline V gene encodes CDR1 SGHDT and CDR2 YYEEEE. This CDR3 spans 13 amino acids. Trimming took 4 bases from V and 1 from J, leaving 8 bases between them. The CDR3, as DNA: TGTGCCAGCAGCGGAAGGGCCCAAGAGACCCAGTACTTC. This encodes CASSGRAQETQYF.

This clone was found many times. The chain employs TRBV5-4 and TRBJ1-2; D gene uncertain. The CDR3 has 14 residues. The germline V gene encodes CDR1 SGHNT and CDR2 YYREEE (reference sequence). V shed 2 bases and J shed 4 bases, with 12 bases lying between them. The DNA for the CDR3 is TGTGCCAGCAGCTTAGATGAGCTAGGCTATGGCTACACCTTC. Its protein product is CASSLDELGYGYTF.

This clone was counted at least ten times. This chain links TRBV6-5 with TRBJ2-5, with D possibly matching TRBD2 (6 bases). In germline, CDR1 is MNHEY, CDR2 SVGAGI. V lost 0 bases and J lost 1, with 12 bases in between. The CDR3 is made up of 16 amino acids. DNA for the CDR3: TGTGCCAGCAGTTACTCGTCTGCGGGAATCCAAGAGACCCAGTACTTC. Protein: CASSYSSAGIQETQYF.

This clone was seen many times. V and J are TRBV4-1 and TRBJ2-7; TRBD1 might be the D (5 bases). The CDR3 extends over 15 amino acids. CDR1 MGHRA and CDR2 YSYEKL come from the germline V gene. V lost 0 bases to trimming and J lost 5 bases, with 14 bases between them. The CDR3 bases are TGCGCCAGCAGCCAAGATCCCCAGGGAAGCGACGAGCAGTACTTC. It encodes CASSQDPQGSDEQYF.

This clone came up many times. This chain connects TRBV28 to TRBJ1-5, with 10 nucleotides matching TRBD1. Trimming at V came to 7 bases and at J to 4 bases, leaving 7 bases not matched to a gene. The CDR3 runs 15 residues. In germline, CDR1 is MDHEN, CDR2 SYDVKM. Written as DNA, the CDR3 is TGTGCCAGCAAGAGGGACAGGGGTTCTAATCAGCCCCAGCATTTT. Protein sequence: CASKRDRGSNQPQHF.

This clone was counted many times. This sequence joins TRBV5-4 and TRBJ2-1, with TRBD2 identical over 8 bases. The CDR3 sequence is 16 residues long. The V segment lost 1 base and the J segment 1 base; nucleotides outside the gene matches: 4. Germline V gene lookup returns CDR1 SGHNT and CDR2 YYREEE (reference sequence). The CDR3, as DNA: TGTGCCAGCAGCTTGTACGCGGGAGGATCCTACAATGAGCAGTTCTTC. Its protein is CASSLYAGGSYNEQFF. Full variable domain (remainder filled in from reference TRBV5-4 and TRBJ2-1): ETGVTQSPTHLIKTRGQQVTLRCSSQSGHNTVSWYQQALGQGPQFIFQYYREEENGRGNFPPRFSGLQFPNYSSELNVNALELDDSALYLCASSLYAGGSYNEQFFGPGTRLTVL.

This clone was counted many times. The chain joins TRBV11-2 to TRBJ1-1; D gene uncertain. This CDR3 comprises 15 residues. The V and J ends lost 5 bases and 0 bases respectively, with 13 bases between them. The germline CDR1 and CDR2 sequences are SGHAT and FQNNGV. The CDR3 bases are TGTGCCAGCAGCGCACCCGGACTTCTGAACACTGAAGCTTTCTTT. It encodes CASSAPGLLNTEAFF.

At least ten counts were recorded for this clone. This rearrangement joins TRBV28 to TRBJ2-7; 7 bases fit TRBD1. In germline, CDR1 is MDHEN, CDR2 SYDVKM. There are 15 residues in the CDR3. J gave up 7 bases and V 7 bases, and 16 bases lay outside the gene matches. This CDR3 reads CASISTGAFWLEQYF. CDR3 DNA: TGTGCCAGCATAAGTACAGGGGCCTTTTGGTTAGAGCAGTACTTC. Full variable domain (missing parts from reference TRBV28 and TRBJ2-7): DVKVTQSSRYLVKRTGEKVFLECVQDMDHENMFWYRQDPGLGLRLIYFSYDVKMKEKGDIPEGYSVSREKKERFSLILESASTNQTSMYLCASISTGAFWLEQYFGPGTRLTVT.

This clone occurred many times. This chain links TRBV16 with TRBJ2-1, with a weak D call TRBD1 (7 bases). The germline CDR1 and CDR2 sequences are KGHSY and FQNENV. This CDR3 is 16 amino acids long. The ends were cut back, 8 bases at V and 2 bases at J, with 19 bases in the middle. CDR3 in amino acids: CASGSGGLRTYNEQFF. CDR3 coding DNA: TGTGCCAGCGGATCAGGGGGGCTTAGAACCTACAATGAGCAGTTCTTC.

There are many counts of this clone. The chain carries TRBV6-2 or TRBV6-3 and TRBJ2-1; TRBD2 might be the D (5 bases). V was trimmed by 2 bases and J by 6 bases, leaving 14 bases between them. Germline V lookup: CDR1 MNHEY, CDR2 SVGEGT. The length of the CDR3 is 15 residues. The CDR3 is CASSYLGGLSNEQFF. The CDR3 bases are TGTGCCAGCAGTTACCTGGGCGGACTTTCCAATGAGCAGTTCTTC.

This clone was seen at least ten times. The rearrangement links TRBV11-3 to TRBJ2-1, with D unresolved. The CDR3 extends over 12 amino acids. The V end was cut by 1 base, the J end by 9 bases, with 7 bases between. Germline V gene lookup returns CDR1 SGHNT and CDR2 YENEEA. CDR3 bases: TGTGCCAGCAGCTTAGGGCCTCGTGAGCAGTTCTTC. It is translated as CASSLGPREQFF.

The table lists this clone with many counts. The chain recombines TRBV10-3 with TRBJ2-7, with D tentatively TRBD1 (5 bases). Germline CDR1 ENHRY, CDR2 SYGVKD. The V end lost 6 bases, the J end lost 3 bases, and 12 bases lay between the germline ends. The CDR3 is 13 residues long. CDR3 amino acids: CAIRIGQDYEQYF. CDR3 bases: TGTGCCATCAGGATCGGACAAGACTACGAGCAGTACTTC.

The chain carries TRBV15 and TRBJ2-7, with unresolved D. The CDR3 loop spans 15 amino acids. V was trimmed by 1 base and J by 0 bases, leaving 10 bases between them. Germline CDR1 reads LNHNV; CDR2 reads YYDKDF (reference sequence). In nucleotides, the CDR3 is TGTGCCACCAGCAGAGCTCCCCCGGGCTCCTACGAGCAGTACTTC. Its protein is CATSRAPPGSYEQYF.

In its sample, this clone was seen many times. At one end the junction does not follow the germline gene, possibly because of a read error. The chain carries TRBV6-4 and TRBJ1-5, with TRBD1 identical over 8 bases. This CDR3 has 14 amino acids. Germline lookup yields CDR1 MRHNA and CDR2 SNTAGT. The CDR3 reads CAGRGRLSTGPQHF. The CDR3 region has the DNA TGTGCCGGCAGGGGGCGCCTCTCCACTGGGCCCCAGCATTTT.

The rearrangement joins TRBV11-2 to TRBJ2-7, with D possibly being TRBD2 (5 bases). The V gene's germline CDR1 is SGHAT and CDR2 FQNNGV. The germline V and J ends were trimmed by 5 bases and 0 bases, with 11 bases remaining between them. CDR3 length: 14 residues. The CDR3, as DNA: TGTGCCAGCAGCCCCCTAAGCGGCTCCTACGAGCAGTACTTC. Its protein is CASSPLSGSYEQYF.

This clone has at least ten counts. The rearrangement joins TRBV28 to TRBJ2-7; 8 positions agree with TRBD1. CDR1 and CDR2 from the germline V gene are MDHEN and SYDVKM. The length of the CDR3 is 16 residues. V lost 3 bases and J lost 3; bases outside the gene matches: 10. This chain's CDR3 is CASSLVYGTGLYEQYF. The CDR3 DNA sequence: TGTGCCAGCAGTTTGGTATATGGGACAGGCCTCTACGAGCAGTACTTC.